The rows below give T cell receptor beta chains drawn from one sample of a study of cytomegalovirus exposure and HLA in healthy donors. Method: immunoSEQ multiplex PCR; TCRdb's copy keeps in-frame clones and lacks some. The table lists some 160,000 clones, about four fifths of them singletons. Material: PBMCs. All receptors come from a male donor in good health and CMV-seropositive. Both conserved end residues are part of each CDR3. A D gene is named only where the DNA matches it firmly. The listing skips clone size in some rows; elsewhere it reads once, few, many or a size class.

J gene	D gene	clone size	V gene	CDR3 protein	CDR3 DNA
TRBJ2-5	NA	NA	TRBV7-6	CASSILALETQYF	TGTGCCAGCAGCATCCTAGCATTGGAGACCCAGTACTTC
TRBJ2-1	NA	NA	TRBV7-6	CASSLVDNNEQFF	TGTGCCAGCAGCTTAGTAGATAACAATGAGCAGTTCTTC
TRBJ1-1	NA	once	TRBV10-2	CASSAGQPWFF	TGCGCCAGCAGTGCAGGACAGCCTTGGTTCTTT
TRBJ1-4	TRBD1	NA	TRBV18	CASSPPGQGNEKLFF	TGTGCCAGCTCACCACCGGGACAGGGGAATGAAAAACTGTTTTTT
TRBJ2-1	TRBD2	NA	TRBV6-5	CASSEGLADNEQFF	TGTGCCAGCTCGGAGGGTCTAGCGGACAATGAGCAGTTCTTC
TRBJ1-1	NA	NA	TRBV7-9	CASSAVRGQNTEAFF	TGTGCCAGCAGCGCCGTGAGGGGACAGAACACTGAAGCTTTCTTT
TRBJ2-7	TRBD1	NA	TRBV15	CATSSLPRDRYEQYF	TGTGCCACCAGCAGTTTACCCCGGGACAGATACGAGCAGTACTTC
TRBJ1-1	NA	NA	TRBV5-1	CASSLGRHQGTNTEAFF	TGCGCCAGCAGCTTGGGGAGGCATCAGGGGACGAACACTGAAGCTTTCTTT
TRBJ2-3	TRBD2	NA	TRBV27	CASRVAGGFRADTQYF	TGTGCCAGCCGGGTAGCGGGAGGATTCCGCGCAGATACGCAGTATTTT
TRBJ2-7	TRBD1	NA	TRBV25-1	CASSERSGRGQGPGEQYF	TGTGCCAGCAGTGAAAGGTCTGGTCGGGGACAGGGGCCGGGAGAGCAGTACTTC
TRBJ2-1	TRBD2	once	TRBV19	CASSLVVLAGSSYNEQFF	TGTGCCAGTAGTCTGGTCGTGCTAGCGGGGAGCTCCTACAATGAGCAGTTCTTC
TRBJ1-3	TRBD1	NA	TRBV6-1	CASKRGQRNTIYF	TGTGCCAGCAAAAGGGGGCAAAGAAACACCATATATTTT
TRBJ2-7	NA	few	TRBV9	CASSVTGLYEQYF	TGTGCCAGCAGCGTTACAGGCCTCTACGAGCAGTACTTC
TRBJ1-1	NA	NA	TRBV4-1	CASSQEGGKAFF	TGCGCCAGCAGCCAAGAAGGGGGTAAAGCTTTCTTT
TRBJ2-1	TRBD2	NA	TRBV6-5	CASSRGGRYNEQFF	TGTGCCAGCAGCCGGGGGGGGAGATACAATGAGCAGTTCTTC
TRBJ1-1	TRBD1	few	TRBV29-1	CSVSGLRGTEAFF	TGCAGCGTTTCAGGGCTCAGGGGGACTGAAGCTTTCTTT
TRBJ1-5	TRBD1	NA	TRBV2	CASNRGGNQPQHF	TGTGCCAGCAACAGGGGAGGCAATCAGCCCCAGCATTTT
TRBJ1-2	NA	NA	TRBV6-1	CASSDGVANYGYTF	TGTGCCAGCAGTGACGGAGTAGCTAACTATGGCTACACCTTC
TRBJ2-5	NA	NA	TRBV19	CASSMWQSQTTQYF	TGTGCCAGTAGTATGTGGCAGTCCCAAACGACCCAGTACTTC
TRBJ2-5	NA	few	TRBV30	CAWSPKETQYF	TGTGCCTGGAGTCCCAAAGAGACCCAGTACTTC
TRBJ2-2	TRBD2	NA	TRBV2	CASSEARGAGELFF	TGTGCCAGCAGTGAGGCCCGGGGGGCCGGGGAGCTGTTTTTT
TRBJ2-3	NA	NA	TRBV30	CAWRTQGTDTQYF	TGTGCCTGGAGGACCCAGGGAACAGATACGCAGTATTTT
TRBJ2-1	TRBD2	NA	TRBV6-5	CASSYSSGGDNEQFF	TGTGCCAGCAGTTACTCTAGCGGGGGAGACAATGAGCAGTTCTTC
TRBJ2-1	NA	NA	TRBV4-3	CASSQDRNNEQFF	TGCGCCAGCAGCCAAGACCGTAACAATGAGCAGTTCTTC
TRBJ1-2	NA	NA	TRBV5-4	CASSSTGTWGYTF	TGTGCCAGCAGCTCTACAGGGACCTGGGGCTACACCTTC
TRBJ2-5	NA	NA	TRBV4-1	CASSQDYPRQETQYF	TGCGCCAGCAGCCAAGATTATCCGAGACAAGAGACCCAGTACTTC
TRBJ1-5	TRBD1	NA	TRBV19	CASSIIPGGGQPQHF	TGTGCCAGTAGTATAATCCCAGGGGGAGGTCAGCCCCAGCATTTT
TRBJ1-2	NA	NA	TRBV14	CASSLTSGFGDGYTF	TGTGCCAGCAGCCTTACTTCCGGGTTCGGGGATGGCTACACCTTC
TRBJ2-7	TRBD1	NA	TRBV27	CASSLFRDRGLGEQYF	TGTGCCAGCAGTTTATTTCGGGACAGGGGACTTGGCGAGCAGTACTTC
TRBJ2-1	NA	NA	TRBV30	CAWSGLVAWSNEQFF	TGTGCCTGGAGTGGATTGGTAGCGTGGTCCAATGAGCAGTTCTTC
TRBJ2-7	NA	once	TRBV7-9	CASSPPGHPYEQYF	TGTGCCAGCAGCCCACCGGGACACCCATACGAGCAGTACTTC
TRBJ2-1	TRBD2	NA	TRBV6-5	CASSSDTSGLYNEQFF	TGTGCCAGCAGTTCAGATACTAGCGGCCTTTACAATGAGCAGTTCTTC
TRBJ2-7	TRBD1	NA	TRBV11-2	CASSLQGPSFYEQYF	TGTGCCAGCAGCCTACAGGGGCCGAGCTTTTACGAGCAGTACTTC
TRBJ2-7	NA	NA	TRBV20-1	CSARRDEQYF	TGCAGTGCTCGCAGGGACGAGCAGTACTTC
TRBJ2-7	NA	NA	TRBV6-5	CASSYVGTGVVLQYF	TGTGCCAGCAGTTACGTGGGAACGGGGGTAGTATTGCAGTACTTC